Below, 18 T cell receptor beta chains from the same sample are listed, as sequenced in a study of blood T cells in healthy people across ages (dated by TCRdb to about 2015). Libraries were prepared through 5' RACE. The reads were generated on an Illumina HiSeq 2500. A second PCR of roughly 6 to 11 cycles was run with a J-beta primer mix and a sample-barcoded 5' primer. TCRdb passed the public sequencing reads through fastp at Q25 and MiXCR, retaining productive beta sequences. Each entry merges the rows of one CDR3 protein and shows their most common DNA and genes. The sample profile shows about a million distinct CDR3 sequences; under 50% of them were found once. The biggest ten clones account for around an eighth of the sample. Source material: blood. The receptor set was obtained from a man younger than 45 in good health.

This clonotype came up a few times. The chain carries TRBV29-1 and TRBJ1-2, with 7 nucleotides matching TRBD1. The J segment lost 3 bases and the V segment lost 6 bases, leaving 10 bases of the junction unmatched. CDR3 length: 14 residues. Germline V gives CDR1 SQVTM, CDR2 ANQGSEA. CDR3 sequence (DNA): TGCAGCGTAGGGGCGACAGGGATCGACTATGGCTACACCTTC. Amino acids: CSVGATGIDYGYTF. Using reference TRBV29-1 and TRBJ1-2 for the parts outside the CDR3, the full variable domain is SAVISQKPSRDICQRGTSLTIQCQVDSQVTMMFWYRQQPGQSLTLIATANQGSEATYESGFVIDKFPISRPNLTFSTLTVSNMSPEDSSIYLCSVGATGIDYGYTFGSGTRLTVV.

This clonotype was counted only a few times. J is TRBJ1-1 and V is TRBV5-5; 8 nucleotides line up with TRBD1. This CDR3 has 14 amino acids. Per germline, CDR1 SGHKS and CDR2 YYEKEE (reference sequence). The V segment lost 2 bases and the J segment 4 bases; nucleotides outside the gene matches: 4. The CDR3 DNA reads TGTGCCAGCAGCTTTAGTACAGGGGGCACTGAAGCTTTCTTT. This codes for CASSFSTGGTEAFF.

The chain carries TRBV20-1 and TRBJ2-1, with unresolved D. The length of the CDR3 is 12 residues. V lost 0 bases to trimming and J lost 6 bases, with 6 bases between them. The germline V gene encodes CDR1 DFQATT and CDR2 SNEGSKA (reference sequence). For the CDR3, the DNA is TGCAGTGCTAGAGAGCGGTTCAATGAGCAGTTCTTC. As protein: CSARERFNEQFF.

As concerns this clonotype: One end of the junction is discordant with germline, which a read error may explain. This rearrangement joins TRBV6-4 to TRBJ2-5, with TRBD1 matching over 7 bases. Germline values: CDR1 MRHNA, CDR2 SNTAGT. The CDR3 extends over 15 amino acids. The CDR3 sequence is CASSDLGTVQETQYF. In DNA, the CDR3 is TGTGCCAGCAGTGACCTCGGGACAGTCCAAGAGACCCAGTATTTC.

The chain combines TRBV7-8 with TRBJ1-4, with D possibly TRBD1 on 6 matching bases. V lost 4 bases and J lost 5, with 11 bases in between. This CDR3 has 14 residues. Germline V gene data show CDR1 as SGHVS and CDR2 as FQNEAQ. The CDR3 loop is CASSSGQNNEKLFF. In nucleotides, the CDR3 is TGTGCCAGCAGCTCCGGACAGAACAATGAAAAACTGTTTTTT.

This rearrangement joins TRBV15 to TRBJ1-3; D is uncertain. CDR1 is LNHNV and CDR2 is YYDKDF in the germline V gene (reference sequence). Between the trimmed V and J ends, which lost 0 bases and 0 bases, there was a span of 9 bases. The CDR3 consists of 16 residues. In nucleotides, the CDR3 is TGTGCCACCAGCAGAGAACAGCCGAGCTCTGGAAACACCATATATTTT. Protein sequence: CATSREQPSSGNTIYF.

V is TRBV6-1 and J is TRBJ1-4; 7 nucleotides align to TRBD1. V trimming: 6 bases; J trimming: 0 bases; junction bases outside the gene matches: 13. This CDR3 is built from 18 residues. CDR1 MNHNS and CDR2 SASEGT come from the germline V gene. CDR3 sequence: CASRPVGQTDATNEKLFF. Written as DNA, the CDR3 is TGTGCCAGCAGGCCCGTGGGACAGACCGATGCAACTAATGAAAAACTGTTTTTT.

As to this clonotype: A much more abundant neighbour one base away suggests this may be a read error. V and J are TRBV28 and TRBJ2-7; TRBD1 matches at 8 bases. With 5 bases clipped from V and 2 bases from J, the junction kept 2 bases outside the gene matches. CDR1 MDHEN and CDR2 SYDVKM come from the germline V gene. The CDR3 runs 13 residues. The CDR3 DNA reads as TGTGCCAGCAGTGTACAGGGGGCCTACGAGCAGTACTTC. It translates to CASSVQGAYEQYF. The full variable domain, its missing parts supplied by reference TRBV28 and TRBJ2-7, is DVKVTQSSRYLVKRTGEKVFLECVQDMDHENMFWYRQDPGLGLRLIYFSYDVKMKEKGDIPEGYSVSREKKERFSLILESASTNQTSMYLCASSVQGAYEQYFGPGTRLTVT.

The gene calls are TRBV7-6 and TRBJ1-2; TRBD1 might be the D (6 bases). V lost 6 bases and J lost 5, with 19 bases in between. There are 15 residues in the CDR3. The germline V gene has CDR1 SGHVS and CDR2 FNYEAQ. CDR3 bases: TGTGCCAGCAGTCTGAGCAACGGGGGCAGGTATGGCTACACCTTC. It encodes CASSLSNGGRYGYTF.

The V and J genes are TRBV5-1 and TRBJ2-6; no reliable D call. Germline CDR1 is SGHRS and CDR2 is YFSETQ. V gave up 2 bases and J gave up 2 bases, with 5 bases separating them. There are 14 residues in the CDR3. The chain's CDR3 is CASSFLAGANVLTF. CDR3 DNA sequence: TGCGCCAGCAGCTTTTTGGCTGGGGCCAACGTCCTGACTTTC. Together with reference TRBV5-1 and TRBJ2-6, the CDR3 gives the full variable domain: KAGVTQTPRYLIKTRGQQVTLSCSPISGHRSVSWYQQTPGQGLQFLFEYFSETQRNKGNFPGRFSGRQFSNSRSEMNVSTLELGDSALYLCASSFLAGANVLTFGAGSRLTVL.

This chain links TRBV28 with TRBJ2-1; TRBD1 matches at 9 bases. Germline CDR1 reads MDHEN; CDR2 reads SYDVKM. The CDR3 sequence is 11 residues long. After removal of 5 bases from V and 14 bases from J, the junction contained 4 bases not matched to a gene. DNA for the CDR3: TGTGCCAGCAGTGAAGGGACAGGGAAGTTCTTC. Translation gives CASSEGTGKFF. The whole variable domain, filled in from reference TRBV28 and TRBJ2-1, reads DVKVTQSSRYLVKRTGEKVFLECVQDMDHENMFWYRQDPGLGLRLIYFSYDVKMKEKGDIPEGYSVSREKKERFSLILESASTNQTSMYLCASSEGTGKFFGPGTRLTVL.

The chain links TRBV20-1 to TRBJ2-4, with TRBD2 matching over 8 bases. The CDR3 runs to 15 residues. V trimming: 5 bases; J trimming: 0 bases; junction bases outside the gene matches: 6. Germline V gene sequence: CDR1 DFQATT, CDR2 SNEGSKA (reference sequence). CDR3 bases: TGCAGTGCTGATTGGCGGGGGGTAGCCAAAAACATTCAGTACTTC. Amino acid sequence: CSADWRGVAKNIQYF.

In this sample, this clonotype turned up a few times. The chain joins TRBV12-3 or TRBV12-4 to TRBJ2-7; D not certain. The CDR3 spans 12 residues. The germline V and J ends were trimmed by 5 bases and 1 base, with 6 bases remaining between them. CDR3 nucleotide sequence: TGTGCCAGCAGTCACCTTTCCTACGAGCAGTACTTC. As protein: CASSHLSYEQYF.

The chain recombines TRBV18 with TRBJ2-7; 7 bases match TRBD1. Germline values: CDR1 KGHSH, CDR2 LQKENI. The junction had 8 bases not matched to a gene; V was cut back by 6 bases and J by 0 bases. CDR3 length: 15 residues. The CDR3 is CASSATGAASYEQYF. In nucleotides, the CDR3 is TGTGCCAGCTCCGCTACAGGGGCCGCCTCCTACGAGCAGTACTTC.

The rearrangement uses TRBV20-1 and TRBJ2-4; 7 bases line up with TRBD2. The DNA end lines up better with TRBJ2-7; the J call may be wrong. Germline V gene lookup returns CDR1 DFQATT and CDR2 SNEGSKA (reference sequence). The CDR3 runs to 15 residues. The CDR3 reads CSASAGAGARYEQYF. The CDR3 DNA follows: TGCAGTGCTAGCGCGGGAGCGGGTGCGAGATACGAGCAGTACTTC.

The rearrangement links TRBV2 to TRBJ1-2; D is undetermined. The V end was cut by 4 bases, the J end by 1 base, with 13 bases between. The germline V gene has CDR1 SNHLY and CDR2 FYNNEI. This CDR3 comprises 15 residues. CDR3 protein: CASSVQLTDNYGYTF. In nucleotides, the CDR3 is TGTGCCAGCAGTGTACAGTTAACGGATAACTATGGCTACACCTTC.

This clonotype was picked up a small number of times. The chain employs TRBV20-1 and TRBJ2-1, with 7 bases lining up with TRBD2. The CDR3 loop spans 15 amino acids. V shed 1 base and J 0 bases; nucleotides not matched to a gene: 3. Germline V gene sequence: CDR1 DFQATT, CDR2 SNEGSKA (reference sequence). CDR3 loop: CSARAGGGSYNEQFF. The CDR3 nucleotides read TGCAGTGCTAGAGCGGGCGGGGGCTCCTACAATGAGCAGTTCTTC.

This clonotype was counted a single time. The rearrangement joins TRBV3-1 to TRBJ1-5; D ambiguous. The CDR3 covers 12 residues. Trimming removed 8 bases from V and 9 bases from J, with 14 bases in between. Per germline, CDR1 LGHDT and CDR2 YNNKEL (reference sequence). The CDR3 is CASLGNERPQHF. CDR3 sequence (DNA): TGTGCCAGCCTCGGCAATGAACGGCCCCAGCATTTT.